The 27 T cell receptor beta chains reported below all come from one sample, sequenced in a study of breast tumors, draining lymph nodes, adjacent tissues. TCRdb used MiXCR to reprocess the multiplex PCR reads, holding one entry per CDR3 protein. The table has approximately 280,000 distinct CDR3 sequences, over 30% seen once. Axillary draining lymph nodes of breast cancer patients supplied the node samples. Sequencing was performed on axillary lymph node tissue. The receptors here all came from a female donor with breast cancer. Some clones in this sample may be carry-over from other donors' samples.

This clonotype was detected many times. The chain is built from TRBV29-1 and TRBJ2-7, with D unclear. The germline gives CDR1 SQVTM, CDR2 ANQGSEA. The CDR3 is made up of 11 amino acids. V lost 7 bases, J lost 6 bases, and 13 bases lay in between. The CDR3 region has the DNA TGCAGCGCCGGTCAGGTAGGCGAGCAGTACTTC. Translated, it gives CSAGQVGEQYF.

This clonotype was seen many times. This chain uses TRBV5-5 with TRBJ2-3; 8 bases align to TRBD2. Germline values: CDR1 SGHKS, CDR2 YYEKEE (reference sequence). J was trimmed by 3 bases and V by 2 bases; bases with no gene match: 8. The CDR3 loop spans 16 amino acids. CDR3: CASSLLGTSFTDTQYF. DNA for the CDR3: TGTGCCAGCAGCTTATTGGGGACTAGTTTTACAGATACGCAGTATTTT.

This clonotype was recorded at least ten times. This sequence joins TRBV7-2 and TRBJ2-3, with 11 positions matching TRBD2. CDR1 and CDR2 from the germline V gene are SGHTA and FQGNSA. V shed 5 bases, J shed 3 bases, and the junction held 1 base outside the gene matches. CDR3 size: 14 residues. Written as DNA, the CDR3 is TGTGCCAGCAGCAGGACTAGCGGGACAGATACGCAGTATTTT. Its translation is CASSRTSGTDTQYF.

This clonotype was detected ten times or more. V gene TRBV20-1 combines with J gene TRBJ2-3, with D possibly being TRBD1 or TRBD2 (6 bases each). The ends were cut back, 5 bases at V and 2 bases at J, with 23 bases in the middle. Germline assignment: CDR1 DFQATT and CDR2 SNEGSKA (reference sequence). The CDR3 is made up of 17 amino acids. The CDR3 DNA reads TGCAGTGCTCTCCAAGGAGGGGGGTCCGGGGACACAGATACGCAGTATTTT. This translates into CSALQGGGSGDTDTQYF.

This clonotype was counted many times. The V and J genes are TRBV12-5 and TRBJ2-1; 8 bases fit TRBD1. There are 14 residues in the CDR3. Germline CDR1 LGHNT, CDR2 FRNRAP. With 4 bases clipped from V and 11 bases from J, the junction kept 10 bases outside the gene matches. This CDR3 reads CASGSGQVNGKQFF. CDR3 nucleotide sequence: TGTGCTAGTGGTTCGGGACAGGTTAATGGGAAGCAGTTCTTC.

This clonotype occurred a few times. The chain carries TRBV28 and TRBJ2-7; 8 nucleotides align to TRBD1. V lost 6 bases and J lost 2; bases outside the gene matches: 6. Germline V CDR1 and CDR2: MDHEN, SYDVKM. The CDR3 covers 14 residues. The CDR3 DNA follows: TGTGCCAGCAGCCCAGGGGGCCAAACCTACGAGCAGTACTTC. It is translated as CASSPGGQTYEQYF.

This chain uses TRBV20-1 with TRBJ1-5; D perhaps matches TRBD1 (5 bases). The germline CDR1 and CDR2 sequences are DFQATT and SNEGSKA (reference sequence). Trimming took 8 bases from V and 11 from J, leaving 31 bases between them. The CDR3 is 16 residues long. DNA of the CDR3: TGCAGTACCTCTACATTAGCGGGAGGGATTAGACAGACCCAGCATTTT. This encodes CSTSTLAGGIRQTQHF.

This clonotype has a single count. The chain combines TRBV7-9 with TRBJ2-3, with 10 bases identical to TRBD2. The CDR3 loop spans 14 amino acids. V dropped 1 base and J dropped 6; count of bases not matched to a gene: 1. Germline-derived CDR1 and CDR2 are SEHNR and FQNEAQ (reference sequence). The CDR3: CASSLVLAGDTQYF. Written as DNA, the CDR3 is TGTGCCAGCAGCTTAGTACTAGCGGGGGATACGCAGTATTTT.

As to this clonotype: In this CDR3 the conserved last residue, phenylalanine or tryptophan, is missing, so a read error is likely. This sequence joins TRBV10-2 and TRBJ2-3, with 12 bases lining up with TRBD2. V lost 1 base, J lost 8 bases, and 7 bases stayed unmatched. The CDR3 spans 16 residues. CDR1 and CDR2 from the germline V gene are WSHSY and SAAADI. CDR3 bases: TGCGCCAGCAGTGAGTGGGCTAGCGGGGGGGTGAGTACGCAGTATCTT. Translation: CASSEWASGGVSTQYL.

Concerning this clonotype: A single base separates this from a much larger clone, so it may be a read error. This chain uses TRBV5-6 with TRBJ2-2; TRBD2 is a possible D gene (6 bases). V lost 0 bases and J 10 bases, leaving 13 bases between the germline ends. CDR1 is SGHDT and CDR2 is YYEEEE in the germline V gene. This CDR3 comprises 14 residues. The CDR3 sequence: CASSLVAGGMELFF. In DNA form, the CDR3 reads TGTGCCAGCAGCTTGGTGGCTGGGGGGATGGAGCTGTTTTTT.

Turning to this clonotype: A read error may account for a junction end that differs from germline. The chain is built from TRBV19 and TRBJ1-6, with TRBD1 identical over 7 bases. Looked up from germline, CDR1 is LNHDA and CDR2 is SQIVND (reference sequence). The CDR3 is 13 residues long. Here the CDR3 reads CTSTGTVDPPLHF. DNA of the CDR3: TGTACCAGTACCGGGACAGTTGATCCACCCCTCCACTTT.

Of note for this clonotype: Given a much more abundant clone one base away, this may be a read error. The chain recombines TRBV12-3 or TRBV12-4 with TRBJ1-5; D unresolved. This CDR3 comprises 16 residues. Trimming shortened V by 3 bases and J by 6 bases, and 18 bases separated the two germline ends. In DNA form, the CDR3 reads TGTGCCAGCAGTTTCGCGCCATTGACTCCTGGTCAGCCCCAGCATTTT. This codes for CASSFAPLTPGQPQHF.

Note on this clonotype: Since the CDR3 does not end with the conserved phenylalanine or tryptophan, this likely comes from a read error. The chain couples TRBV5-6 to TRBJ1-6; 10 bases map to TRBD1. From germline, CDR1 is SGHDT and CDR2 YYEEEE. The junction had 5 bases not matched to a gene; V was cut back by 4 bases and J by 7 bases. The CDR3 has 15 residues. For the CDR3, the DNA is TGTGCCAGCAGCCGAAGGACAGGGGGGAATTCACCCCTCCACCTT. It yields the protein CASSRRTGGNSPLHL.

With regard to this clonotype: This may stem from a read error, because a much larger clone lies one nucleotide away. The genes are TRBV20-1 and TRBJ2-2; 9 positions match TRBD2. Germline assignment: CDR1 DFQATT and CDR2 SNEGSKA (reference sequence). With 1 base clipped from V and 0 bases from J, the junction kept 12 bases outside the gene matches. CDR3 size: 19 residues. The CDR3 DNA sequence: TGCAGTGCTAGAGCAACCAGGACTAGCGCGAGGCCGAACACCGGGGAGCTGTTTTTT. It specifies CSARATRTSARPNTGELFF.

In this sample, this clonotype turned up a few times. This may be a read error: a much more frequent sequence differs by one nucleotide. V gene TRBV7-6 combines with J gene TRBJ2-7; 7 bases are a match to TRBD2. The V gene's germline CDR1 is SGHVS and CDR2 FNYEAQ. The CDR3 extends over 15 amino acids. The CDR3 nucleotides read TGTGCCAGCAGCTTAGGAGCCTCAGGGAGGGACGAGCAGCACTTC. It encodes CASSLGASGRDEQHF.

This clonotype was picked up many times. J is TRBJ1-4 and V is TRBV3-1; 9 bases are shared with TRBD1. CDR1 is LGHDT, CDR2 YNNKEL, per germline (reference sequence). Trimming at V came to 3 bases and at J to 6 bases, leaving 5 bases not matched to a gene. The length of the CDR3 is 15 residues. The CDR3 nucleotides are TGTGCCAGCAGCCACCCGGGACAGGGTGATGAAAAACTGTTTTTT. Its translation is CASSHPGQGDEKLFF.

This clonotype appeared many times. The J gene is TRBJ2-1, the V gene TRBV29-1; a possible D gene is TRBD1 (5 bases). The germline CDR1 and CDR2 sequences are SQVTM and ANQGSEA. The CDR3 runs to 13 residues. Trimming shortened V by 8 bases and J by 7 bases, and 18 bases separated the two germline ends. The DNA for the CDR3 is TGCAGCCTTTTCCCCCAAGGGGCGAATGAGCAGTTCTTC. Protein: CSLFPQGANEQFF.

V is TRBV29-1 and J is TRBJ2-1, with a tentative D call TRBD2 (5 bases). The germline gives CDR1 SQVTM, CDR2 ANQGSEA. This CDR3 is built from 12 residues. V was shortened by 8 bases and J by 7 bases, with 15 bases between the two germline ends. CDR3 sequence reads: CSLGGSLNEQFF. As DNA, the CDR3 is TGCAGCTTAGGTGGGAGTTTGAATGAGCAGTTCTTC.

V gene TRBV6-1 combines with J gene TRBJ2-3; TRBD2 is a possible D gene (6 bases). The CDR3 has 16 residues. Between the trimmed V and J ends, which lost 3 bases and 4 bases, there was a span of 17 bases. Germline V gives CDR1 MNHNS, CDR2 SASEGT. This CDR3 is CASSESSGSGADTQYF. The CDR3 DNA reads TGTGCCAGCAGTGAGTCTTCGGGATCGGGGGCAGATACGCAGTATTTT.

The CDR3 DNA reads as TGTGCCTGGAGTGACCGACCTAATCAGCCCCAGCATTTT. Translating it yields CAWSDRPNQPQHF. This chain joins TRBV30 and TRBJ1-5, with no clear D. Trimming took off 1 base at V and 4 bases at J, with 8 bases between the two ends. The CDR3 totals 13 residues. Germline lookup yields CDR1 GTSNPN and CDR2 SVGIG (reference sequence).

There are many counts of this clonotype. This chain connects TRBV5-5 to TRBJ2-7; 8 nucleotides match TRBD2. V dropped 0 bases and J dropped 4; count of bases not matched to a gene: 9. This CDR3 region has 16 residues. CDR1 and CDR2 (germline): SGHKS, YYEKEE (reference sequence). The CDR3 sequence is CASSLVWRLAGYEQYF. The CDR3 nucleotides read TGTGCCAGCAGCTTGGTGTGGCGTCTAGCGGGTTACGAGCAGTACTTC. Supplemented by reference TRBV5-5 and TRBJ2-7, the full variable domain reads DAGVTQSPTHLIKTRGQQVTLRCSPISGHKSVSWYQQVLGQGPQFIFQYYEKEERGRGNFPDRFSARQFPNYSSELNVNALLLGDSALYLCASSLVWRLAGYEQYFGPGTRLTVT.

The CDR3 spells CATPGYAYEQYF. For the CDR3, the DNA is TGTGCCACCCCAGGGTACGCCTACGAGCAGTACTTC. The rearrangement uses TRBV24-1 and TRBJ2-7; D might be TRBD1 (5 bases). V was trimmed by 9 bases and J by 2 bases, leaving 10 bases between them. This CDR3 has 12 residues. Germline V gene lookup returns CDR1 KGHDR and CDR2 SFDVKD.

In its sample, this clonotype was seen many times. CDR3: CATGTSGGNEQFF. CDR3 bases: TGTGCCACGGGGACTAGCGGGGGCAATGAGCAGTTCTTC. The chain links TRBV10-3 to TRBJ2-1, with 14 bases identical to TRBD2. V was clipped by 10 bases and J by 6 bases; unmatched bases: 2. Germline V gene lookup returns CDR1 ENHRY and CDR2 SYGVKD. The CDR3 is 13 amino acids.

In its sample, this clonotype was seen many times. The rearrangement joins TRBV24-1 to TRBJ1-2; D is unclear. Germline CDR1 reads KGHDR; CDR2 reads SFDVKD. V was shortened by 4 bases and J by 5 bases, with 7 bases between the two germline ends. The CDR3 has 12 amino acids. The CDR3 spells CATSEPRYGYTF. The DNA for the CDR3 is TGTGCCACCAGTGAACCGCGTTATGGCTACACCTTC.

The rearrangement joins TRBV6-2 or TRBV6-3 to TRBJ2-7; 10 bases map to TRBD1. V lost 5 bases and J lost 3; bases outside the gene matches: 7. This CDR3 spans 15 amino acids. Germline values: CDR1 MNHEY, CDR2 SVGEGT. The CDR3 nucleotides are TGTGCCAGCAGTAAATCGGACAGGGGGATCTACGAGCAGTACTTC. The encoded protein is CASSKSDRGIYEQYF.

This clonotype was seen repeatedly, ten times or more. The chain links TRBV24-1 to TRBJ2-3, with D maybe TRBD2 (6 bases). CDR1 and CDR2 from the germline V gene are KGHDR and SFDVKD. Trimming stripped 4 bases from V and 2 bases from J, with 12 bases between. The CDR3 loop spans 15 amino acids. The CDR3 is CATSEGGMDTDTQYF. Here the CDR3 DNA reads TGTGCCACCAGTGAGGGGGGAATGGACACAGATACGCAGTATTTT.

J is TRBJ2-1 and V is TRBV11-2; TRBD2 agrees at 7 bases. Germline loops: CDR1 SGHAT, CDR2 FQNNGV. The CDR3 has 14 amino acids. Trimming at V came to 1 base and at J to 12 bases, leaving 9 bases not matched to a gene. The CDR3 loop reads CASSLAGGPNTQFF. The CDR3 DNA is TGTGCCAGCAGCTTAGCGGGAGGACCTAATACGCAGTTCTTC.